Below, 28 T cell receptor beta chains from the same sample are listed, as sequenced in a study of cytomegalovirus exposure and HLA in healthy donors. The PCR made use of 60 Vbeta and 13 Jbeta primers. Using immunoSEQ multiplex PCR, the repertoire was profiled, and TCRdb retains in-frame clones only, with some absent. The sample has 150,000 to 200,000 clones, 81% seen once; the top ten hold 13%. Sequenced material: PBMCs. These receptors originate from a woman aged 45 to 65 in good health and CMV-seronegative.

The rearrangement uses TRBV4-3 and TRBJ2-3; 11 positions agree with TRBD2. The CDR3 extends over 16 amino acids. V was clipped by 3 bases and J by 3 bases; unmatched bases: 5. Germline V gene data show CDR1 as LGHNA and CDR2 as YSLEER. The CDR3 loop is CASSQLAGGATDTQYF. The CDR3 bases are TGCGCCAGCAGCCAGTTAGCGGGGGGGGCAACAGATACGCAGTATTTT.

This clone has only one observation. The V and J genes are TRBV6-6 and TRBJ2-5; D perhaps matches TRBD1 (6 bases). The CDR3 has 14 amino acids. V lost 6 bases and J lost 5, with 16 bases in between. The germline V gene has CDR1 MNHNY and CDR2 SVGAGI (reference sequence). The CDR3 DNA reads TGTGCCAGCAGCCCGGTACAGGGATATGAGACCCAGTACTTC. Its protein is CASSPVQGYETQYF.

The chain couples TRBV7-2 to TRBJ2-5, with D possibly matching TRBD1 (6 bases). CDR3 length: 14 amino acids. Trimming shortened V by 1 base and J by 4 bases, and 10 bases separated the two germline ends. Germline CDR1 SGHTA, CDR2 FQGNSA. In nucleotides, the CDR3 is TGTGCCAGCAGCTTAGTGTCAGGGGTAGAGACCCAGTACTTC. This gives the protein CASSLVSGVETQYF.

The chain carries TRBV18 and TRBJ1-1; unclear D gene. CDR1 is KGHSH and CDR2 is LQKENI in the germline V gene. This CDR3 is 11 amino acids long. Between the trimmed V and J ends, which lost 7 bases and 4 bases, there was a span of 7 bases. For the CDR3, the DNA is TGTGCCAGCTTCGCCGGCACTGAAGCTTTCTTT. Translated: CASFAGTEAFF.

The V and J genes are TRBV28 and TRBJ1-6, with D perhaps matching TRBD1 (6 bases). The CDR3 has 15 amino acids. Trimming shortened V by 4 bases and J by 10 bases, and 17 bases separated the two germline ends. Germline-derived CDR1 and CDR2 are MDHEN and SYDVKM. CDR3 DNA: TGTGCCAGCAGTTCCCCGACAGGTACGGGGTCACCCCTCCACTTT. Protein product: CASSSPTGTGSPLHF. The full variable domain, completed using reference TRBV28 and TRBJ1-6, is DVKVTQSSRYLVKRTGEKVFLECVQDMDHENMFWYRQDPGLGLRLIYFSYDVKMKEKGDIPEGYSVSREKKERFSLILESASTNQTSMYLCASSSPTGTGSPLHFGNGTRLTVT.

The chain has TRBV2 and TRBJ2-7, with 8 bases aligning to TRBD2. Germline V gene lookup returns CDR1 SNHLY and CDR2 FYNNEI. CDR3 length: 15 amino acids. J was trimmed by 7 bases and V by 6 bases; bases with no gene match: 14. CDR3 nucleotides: TGTGCCAGCAGCCTAGCCGGACTAGCAGTTATAGAGCAGTACTTC. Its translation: CASSLAGLAVIEQYF.

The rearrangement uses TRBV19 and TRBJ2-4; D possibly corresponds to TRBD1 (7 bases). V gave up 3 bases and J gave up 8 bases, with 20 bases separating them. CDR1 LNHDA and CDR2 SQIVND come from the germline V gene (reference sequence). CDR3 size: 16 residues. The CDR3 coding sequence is TGTGCCAGTAGTATCAGGGGGGACCAAGTGTCGGACATTCAGTACTTC. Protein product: CASSIRGDQVSDIQYF.

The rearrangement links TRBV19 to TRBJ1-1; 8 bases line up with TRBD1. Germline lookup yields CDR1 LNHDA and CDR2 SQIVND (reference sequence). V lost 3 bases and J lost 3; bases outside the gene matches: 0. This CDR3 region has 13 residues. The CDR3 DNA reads TGTGCCAGTAGTATGACAGGGGACACTGAAGCTTTCTTT. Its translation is CASSMTGDTEAFF. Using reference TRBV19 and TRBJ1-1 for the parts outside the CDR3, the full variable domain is DGGITQSPKYLFRKEGQNVTLSCEQNLNHDAMYWYRQDPGQGLRLIYYSQIVNDFQKGDIAEGYSVSREKKESFPLTVTSAQKNPTAFYLCASSMTGDTEAFFGQGTRLTVV.

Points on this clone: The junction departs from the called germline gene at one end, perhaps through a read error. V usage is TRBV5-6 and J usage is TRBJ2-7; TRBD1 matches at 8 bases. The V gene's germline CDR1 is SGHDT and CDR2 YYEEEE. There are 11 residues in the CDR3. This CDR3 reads CASSFLGQAHF. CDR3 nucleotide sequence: TGTGCCAGCAGCTTTTTGGGACAGGCTCACTTC.

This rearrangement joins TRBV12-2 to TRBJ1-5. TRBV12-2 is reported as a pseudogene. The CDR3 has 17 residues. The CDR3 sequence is CASPGRGSPYSNQPQHF. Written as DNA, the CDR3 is TGTGCAAGTCCAGGCCGGGGGTCACCTTATAGCAATCAGCCCCAGCATTTT.

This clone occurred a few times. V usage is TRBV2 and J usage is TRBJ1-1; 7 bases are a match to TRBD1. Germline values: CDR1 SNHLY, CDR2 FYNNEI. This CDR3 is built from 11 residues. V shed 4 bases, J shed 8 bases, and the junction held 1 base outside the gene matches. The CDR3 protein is CASSATGEAFF. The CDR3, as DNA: TGTGCCAGCAGTGCGACAGGGGAAGCTTTCTTT.

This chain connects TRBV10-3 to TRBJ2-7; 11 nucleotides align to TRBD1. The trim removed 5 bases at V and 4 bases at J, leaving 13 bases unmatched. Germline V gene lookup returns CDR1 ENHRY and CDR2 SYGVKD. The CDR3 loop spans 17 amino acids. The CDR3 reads CAISKITSGQGAYEQYF. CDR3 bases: TGTGCCATCAGTAAAATCACATCCGGACAGGGGGCGTACGAGCAGTACTTC.

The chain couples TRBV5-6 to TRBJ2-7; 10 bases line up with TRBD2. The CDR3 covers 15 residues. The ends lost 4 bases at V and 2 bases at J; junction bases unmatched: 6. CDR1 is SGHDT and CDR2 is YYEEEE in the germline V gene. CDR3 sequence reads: CASSVTGTSAYEQYF. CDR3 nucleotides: TGTGCCAGCAGCGTTACCGGGACTAGCGCCTACGAGCAGTACTTC.

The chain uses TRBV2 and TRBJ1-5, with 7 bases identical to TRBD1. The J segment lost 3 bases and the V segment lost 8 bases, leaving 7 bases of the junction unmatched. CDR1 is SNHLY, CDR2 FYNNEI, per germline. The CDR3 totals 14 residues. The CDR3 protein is CASAYRGNNQPQHF. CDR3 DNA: TGTGCCAGCGCTTACAGGGGCAACAATCAGCCCCAGCATTTT.

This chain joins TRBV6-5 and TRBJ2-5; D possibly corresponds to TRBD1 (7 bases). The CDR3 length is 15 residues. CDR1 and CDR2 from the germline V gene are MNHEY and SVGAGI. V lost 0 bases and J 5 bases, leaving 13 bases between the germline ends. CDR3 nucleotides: TGTGCCAGCAGTTACTCGACAGGGAGGCGGGAGACCCAGTACTTC. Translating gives CASSYSTGRRETQYF.

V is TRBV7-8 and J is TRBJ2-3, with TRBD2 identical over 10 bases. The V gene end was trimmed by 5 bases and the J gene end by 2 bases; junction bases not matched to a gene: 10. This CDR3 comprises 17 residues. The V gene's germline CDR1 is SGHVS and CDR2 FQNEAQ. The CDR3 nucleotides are TGTGCCAGCAGCCCAAGAACTAGCGGGGACCTCACAGATACGCAGTATTTT. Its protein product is CASSPRTSGDLTDTQYF.

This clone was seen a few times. This chain's CDR3 is CASSRQGTTYEQYF. As DNA, the CDR3 is TGTGCCAGCAGTAGACAGGGTACTACCTACGAGCAGTACTTC. The V and J genes are TRBV14 and TRBJ2-7; TRBD1 agrees at 7 bases. Germline CDR1 is SGHDN and CDR2 is FVKESK. With V trimmed by 6 bases and J by 2 bases, 7 bases remained unmatched. This CDR3 region has 14 residues.

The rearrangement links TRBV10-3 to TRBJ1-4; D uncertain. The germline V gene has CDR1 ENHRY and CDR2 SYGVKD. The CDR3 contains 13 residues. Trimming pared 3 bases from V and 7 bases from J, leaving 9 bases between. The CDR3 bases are TGTGCCATCAGTGACGGGGTTGGTGAAAAACTGTTTTTT. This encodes CAISDGVGEKLFF.

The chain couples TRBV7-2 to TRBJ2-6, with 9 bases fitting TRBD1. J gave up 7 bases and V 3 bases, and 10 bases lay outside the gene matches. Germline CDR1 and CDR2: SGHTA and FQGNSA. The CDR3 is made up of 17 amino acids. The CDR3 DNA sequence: TGTGCCAGCAGCTTTTGGACAGGGGAAAGGGGTGCCAACGTCCTGACTTTC. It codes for CASSFWTGERGANVLTF.

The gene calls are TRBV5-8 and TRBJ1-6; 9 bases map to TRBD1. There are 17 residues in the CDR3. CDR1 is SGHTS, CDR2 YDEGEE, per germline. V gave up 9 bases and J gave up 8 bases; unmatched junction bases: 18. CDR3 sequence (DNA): TGTGCCATCCCGACTTTTCCCGGGACAGGGATTCATTCACCCCTCCACTTT. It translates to CAIPTFPGTGIHSPLHF.

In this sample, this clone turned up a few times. The DNA of the CDR3 is TGTGCCAGCAGTTTAACCCGGCTGGAGGAGGTTTATGGCTACACCTTC. It codes for CASSLTRLEEVYGYTF. V usage is TRBV28 and J usage is TRBJ1-2; D unclear. With 2 bases removed from V and 5 bases from J, the gap between germline ends came to 18 bases. Germline V lookup: CDR1 MDHEN, CDR2 SYDVKM. This CDR3 is 16 amino acids long.

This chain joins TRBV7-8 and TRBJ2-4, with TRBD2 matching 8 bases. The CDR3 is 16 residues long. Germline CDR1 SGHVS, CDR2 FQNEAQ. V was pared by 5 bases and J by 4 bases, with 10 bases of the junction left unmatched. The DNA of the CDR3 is TGTGCCAGCAGCACGGCCGGGGGGGGCGCGAAAAACATTCAGTACTTC. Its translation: CASSTAGGGAKNIQYF. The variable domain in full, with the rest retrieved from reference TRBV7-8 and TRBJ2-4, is GAGVSQSPRYKVAKRGQDVALRCDPISGHVSLFWYQQALGQGPEFLTYFQNEAQLDKSGLPSDRFFAERPEGSVSTLKIQRTQQEDSAVYLCASSTAGGGAKNIQYFGAGTRLSVL.

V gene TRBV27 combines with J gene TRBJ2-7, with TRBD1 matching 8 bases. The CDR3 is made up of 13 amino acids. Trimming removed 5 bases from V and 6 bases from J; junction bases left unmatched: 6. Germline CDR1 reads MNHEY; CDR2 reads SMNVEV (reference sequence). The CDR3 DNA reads TGTGCCAGCAGTACAGGGGGATCAGGCGAGCAGTACTTC. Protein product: CASSTGGSGEQYF.

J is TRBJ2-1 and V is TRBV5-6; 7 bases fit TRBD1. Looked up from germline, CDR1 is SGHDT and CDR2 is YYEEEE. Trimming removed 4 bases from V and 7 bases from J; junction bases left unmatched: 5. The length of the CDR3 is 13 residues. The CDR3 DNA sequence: TGTGCCAGCAGCCCCGCAGGGGGAAATGAGCAGTTCTTC. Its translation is CASSPAGGNEQFF.

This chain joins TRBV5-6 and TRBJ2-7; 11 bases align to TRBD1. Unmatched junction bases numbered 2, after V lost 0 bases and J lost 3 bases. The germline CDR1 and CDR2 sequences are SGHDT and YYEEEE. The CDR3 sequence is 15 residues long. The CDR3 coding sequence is TGTGCCAGCAGCTTGGGGGACAGGGGGTTCTACGAGCAGTACTTC. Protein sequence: CASSLGDRGFYEQYF.

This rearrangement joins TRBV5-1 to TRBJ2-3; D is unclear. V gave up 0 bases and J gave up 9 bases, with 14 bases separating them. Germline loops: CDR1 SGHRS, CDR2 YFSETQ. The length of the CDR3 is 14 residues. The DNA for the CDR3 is TGCGCCAGCAGCTTGGGGTCACGACAAGGCACGCAGTATTTT. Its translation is CASSLGSRQGTQYF.

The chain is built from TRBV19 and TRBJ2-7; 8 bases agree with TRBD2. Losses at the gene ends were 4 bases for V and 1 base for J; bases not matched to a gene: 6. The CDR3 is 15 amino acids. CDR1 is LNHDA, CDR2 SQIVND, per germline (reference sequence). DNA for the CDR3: TGTGCCAGTAGTACCTCACTAGCGGAGTCCTACGAGCAGTACTTC. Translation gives CASSTSLAESYEQYF. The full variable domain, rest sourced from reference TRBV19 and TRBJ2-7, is DGGITQSPKYLFRKEGQNVTLSCEQNLNHDAMYWYRQDPGQGLRLIYYSQIVNDFQKGDIAEGYSVSREKKESFPLTVTSAQKNPTAFYLCASSTSLAESYEQYFGPGTRLTVT.

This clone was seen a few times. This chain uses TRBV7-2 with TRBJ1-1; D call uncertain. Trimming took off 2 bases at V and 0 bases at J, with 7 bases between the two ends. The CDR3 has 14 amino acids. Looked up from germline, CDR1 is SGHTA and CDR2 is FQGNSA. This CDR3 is CASSLNSLNTEAFF. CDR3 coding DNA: TGTGCCAGCAGCTTAAACAGTTTGAACACTGAAGCTTTCTTT.